The rows below give T cell receptor beta chains drawn from one sample of a study of T-cell memory formation after mild COVID-19. One entry per CDR3 protein, called by TCRdb with MiXCR from the 5' RACE reads. This repertoire shows hundreds of thousands of distinct CDR3 sequences, over 25% found once; its top ten account for approximately 13%. Specimen: PBMCs or a T cell subset sorted from them (not recorded which). All receptors come from an adult woman who had mild COVID-19 (a few samples of this study predate the infection). Cell type and time point are not known. Each CDR3 is given with its conserved first and last residue. Each record gives: clone size, D gene, J gene, V gene, CDR3 DNA, CDR3 protein. D genes are given only for firm matches. Size values are once, few and many counts, or a class for expanded clones, and some rows have none.

size: -; D: TRBD1; J: TRBJ2-2; V: TRBV12-3/TRBV12-4; DNA: TGTGCCAGCAGTTTCCCACCTTTCGGACAGGGCGGAACCGGGGAGCTGTTTTTT; CDR3: CASSFPPFGQGGTGELFF
size: -; D: -; J: TRBJ2-7; V: TRBV20-1; DNA: TGCAGTGCAACATCGGGGCACGAGCAGTACTTC; CDR3: CSATSGHEQYF
size: few; D: -; J: TRBJ2-2; V: TRBV29-1; DNA: TGCAGCGTTGAAGAGAGGGCTACCGGGGAGCTGTTTTTT; CDR3: CSVEERATGELFF
size: many; D: -; J: TRBJ2-7; V: TRBV27; DNA: TGTGCCAGCAGTTTAAAGCTCTCCTACGAGCAGTACTTC; CDR3: CASSLKLSYEQYF
size: few; D: TRBD1; J: TRBJ2-1; V: TRBV29-1; DNA: TGCAGCGTTGAAGTACAGGACAGGGCGGACATATGGTTTGAGCAGTTCTTC; CDR3: CSVEVQDRADIWFEQFF
size: -; D: TRBD1; J: TRBJ1-2; V: TRBV7-9; DNA: TGTGCCAGCAGCTTCCGGGACAGGTCCAACTATGGCTACACCTTC; CDR3: CASSFRDRSNYGYTF
size: -; D: -; J: TRBJ1-5; V: TRBV7-6; DNA: TGTGCCAGCAGCCCAGGGTTGTACGGTCAGCCCCAGCATTTT; CDR3: CASSPGLYGQPQHF
size: -; D: TRBD1; J: TRBJ2-1; V: TRBV3-1; DNA: TGTGCCAGCAGCCCCCAATCAGGGGGCTGGAATGAGCAGTTCTTC; CDR3: CASSPQSGGWNEQFF
size: -; D: -; J: TRBJ2-7; V: TRBV5-8; DNA: TGTGCCAGCAGCTCTAGGACACGGAGCTCCTACGAGCAGTACTTC; CDR3: CASSSRTRSSYEQYF
size: few; D: TRBD1; J: TRBJ1-2; V: TRBV6-6; DNA: TGTGCCAGCAGAGGGACAGGGAACGGCTACACCTTC; CDR3: CASRGTGNGYTF
size: few; D: TRBD1; J: TRBJ2-5; V: TRBV5-1; DNA: TGCGCCAGCAGCTTGTCCAGGGGGCACCAGTACTTC; CDR3: CASSLSRGHQYF
size: -; D: TRBD1; J: TRBJ2-7; V: TRBV9; DNA: TGTGCCAGCAGCTCTGGACAGGGTACGGGGGAGCAGTACTTC; CDR3: CASSSGQGTGEQYF
size: -; D: -; J: TRBJ2-3; V: TRBV24-1; DNA: TGTGCCACCAGTGGGTTTACAGATACGCAGTATTTT; CDR3: CATSGFTDTQYF
size: -; D: TRBD1; J: TRBJ1-1; V: TRBV29-1; DNA: TGCAGCGTCCCCAGACAGGGGGAAGGAGCTTTCTTT; CDR3: CSVPRQGEGAFF
size: -; D: TRBD2; J: TRBJ2-1; V: TRBV12-3/TRBV12-4; DNA: TGTGCCAGCAGTCCTCGGAACAGGACTAGCGGGAGTAGCTCCTACAATGAGCAGTTCTTC; CDR3: CASSPRNRTSGSSSYNEQFF
size: few; D: -; J: TRBJ2-2; V: TRBV7-9; DNA: TGTGCCAGCAGCTCACGACAGGAGGACACCGGGGAGCTGTTTTTT; CDR3: CASSSRQEDTGELFF
size: -; D: TRBD2; J: TRBJ2-5; V: TRBV12-3/TRBV12-4; DNA: TGTGCCAGCAGGAGGACCGTGGCGGGAGCTGGGGAGACCCAGTACTTC; CDR3: CASRRTVAGAGETQYF
size: -; D: TRBD1; J: TRBJ1-1; V: TRBV10-3; DNA: TGTGCCATCAGTGATAGAAGGGGTCGACAGGGAGGCCGTGGGGGTGTCTCTGAAGCTGTCTTT; CDR3: CAISDRRGRQGGRGGVSEAVF
size: few; D: -; J: TRBJ1-3; V: TRBV11-2; DNA: TGTGCCAGCAGCTTAATTAGATGGGGAAACACCATATATTTT; CDR3: CASSLIRWGNTIYF
size: -; D: TRBD2; J: TRBJ2-1; V: TRBV20-1; DNA: TGCAGTGCTAGAGGGCCTGGACTAGCGGGAGGAAATGAGCAGTTCTTC; CDR3: CSARGPGLAGGNEQFF
size: few; D: -; J: TRBJ2-2; V: TRBV7-9; DNA: TGTGCCAGCAGCTTGAATATCAGGGTTCACACCGGGGAGCTGTTTTTT; CDR3: CASSLNIRVHTGELFF
size: few; D: -; J: TRBJ2-7; V: TRBV24-1; DNA: TGTGCCACCAGTGATGCTCGCGGGACAGCCATCTACGAGCAGTACTTC; CDR3: CATSDARGTAIYEQYF
size: once; D: -; J: TRBJ2-7; V: TRBV7-9; DNA: TGTGCCAGCAGCTTAGGACGGCTGGGGTACGAGCAGTACTTC; CDR3: CASSLGRLGYEQYF
size: few; D: -; J: TRBJ2-2; V: TRBV12-3/TRBV12-4; DNA: TGTGCCAGCAGCCCTGGGGTCACCGGGGAGCTGTTTTTT; CDR3: CASSPGVTGELFF
size: -; D: -; J: TRBJ2-7; V: TRBV6-1; DNA: TGTGCCAGCAGTGAAGACGATAGCGTAGCCTACGAGCAGTACTTC; CDR3: CASSEDDSVAYEQYF
size: few; D: TRBD1; J: TRBJ2-1; V: TRBV6-2/TRBV6-3; DNA: TGTGCCAGCGGCGGGACAGGGGGCGGACCACTAGCGAGGAACCTCTACAATGAGCAGTTCTTC; CDR3: CASGGTGGGPLARNLYNEQFF
size: -; D: TRBD2; J: TRBJ2-7; V: TRBV9; DNA: TGTGCCAGCAGCGTTAGCGGGGACTACTACGAGCAGTACTTC; CDR3: CASSVSGDYYEQYF
size: few; D: TRBD1; J: TRBJ1-5; V: TRBV20-1; DNA: TGCAGTGCTAGAGCATACGGACAGGGACAAGATCAGCCCCAGCATTTT; CDR3: CSARAYGQGQDQPQHF
size: few; D: -; J: TRBJ2-1; V: TRBV6-2/TRBV6-3; DNA: TGTGCCAGCATAAGCAGGGGACGGTACAATGAGCAGTTCTTC; CDR3: CASISRGRYNEQFF
size: few; D: -; J: TRBJ2-2; V: TRBV24-1; DNA: TGTGCCACCAGGAGGACAGATATCGGGGAGCTGTTTTTT; CDR3: CATRRTDIGELFF
size: -; D: TRBD1; J: TRBJ2-1; V: TRBV19; DNA: TGTGCCAGTAGTTATCCGACAGGGCTGGATGAGCAGTTCTTC; CDR3: CASSYPTGLDEQFF
size: once; D: TRBD2; J: TRBJ2-3; V: TRBV5-1; DNA: TGCGCCAGCAGCTTGTGGGGGGGTGACACAGATACGCAGTATTTT; CDR3: CASSLWGGDTDTQYF
size: -; D: TRBD1; J: TRBJ1-6; V: TRBV2; DNA: TGTGCCAGCAGACAGGGGTGGGATTCACCCCTCCACTTT; CDR3: CASRQGWDSPLHF
size: -; D: -; J: TRBJ2-5; V: TRBV4-1; DNA: TGCGCCAGCAGCCTCACGCAAGGGGGTCAAGAGACCCAGTACTTC; CDR3: CASSLTQGGQETQYF
size: -; D: -; J: TRBJ1-2; V: TRBV10-2; DNA: TGCGCCAGCAGTGAGCCACCACATAACTATGGCTACACCTTC; CDR3: CASSEPPHNYGYTF
size: few; D: -; J: TRBJ2-5; V: TRBV15; DNA: TGTGCCACCAGCTTGACCCGGGCTGAAGAGACCCAGTACTTC; CDR3: CATSLTRAEETQYF
size: few; D: -; J: TRBJ2-2; V: TRBV5-1; DNA: TGCGCCAGCAGCTTGACAGGGGAGGTGACCGGGGAGCTGTTTTTT; CDR3: CASSLTGEVTGELFF
size: many; D: TRBD2; J: TRBJ2-1; V: TRBV5-1; DNA: TGCGCCAGCAGCGGGCCGGGAGGTTACTACAATGAGCAGTTCTTC; CDR3: CASSGPGGYYNEQFF
size: -; D: -; J: TRBJ2-3; V: TRBV18; DNA: TGTGCCAGCTCACCACCGCAGCTGAATACGCAGTATTTT; CDR3: CASSPPQLNTQYF
size: few; D: TRBD1; J: TRBJ2-7; V: TRBV10-3; DNA: TGTGCCATCAGTGAGTCTAGGGACAGGGGGCGCCTTGGATACGAGCAGTACTTC; CDR3: CAISESRDRGRLGYEQYF
size: few; D: TRBD1; J: TRBJ1-6; V: TRBV6-5; DNA: TGTGCCAGCAGTTATTCCGGGACAGATAATTCACCCCTCCACTTT; CDR3: CASSYSGTDNSPLHF
size: -; D: TRBD1; J: TRBJ2-1; V: TRBV11-2; DNA: TGTGCCAGCAGCTTATCAGGGGGCTTCGACCTCGAGCAGTTCTTC; CDR3: CASSLSGGFDLEQFF
size: few; D: -; J: TRBJ2-2; V: TRBV7-9; DNA: TGTGCCATCCAAGAGGACACCGGGGAGCTGTTTTTT; CDR3: CAIQEDTGELFF